Listed here is a single T cell receptor (beta chain). This entry comes from a study of blood T cell repertoires in COVID-19. Study as a whole: The origin of the acute and convalescent COVID-19 samples was the United States, Italy and Spain. The analysed material was cDNA or gDNA that came from T cells, B-cell-depleted T cells, or PBMCs.

Original handling: Scientists estimated how many nucleated cells there were by amplifying reference gene primers. The table came from immunoSEQ multiplex PCR; TCRdb's copy has only in-frame clones and leaves some out. V, J and clone size are those of that table, while D and trimming were read from the DNA. The sample consists of 300,000 to 350,000 clones, more than 75% of them appearing once. The CDR3 spans 15 residues. The V gene's germline CDR1 is LGHDT and CDR2 YNNKEL (reference sequence). Trimming left V 7 bases short and J 5 bases short, with 21 bases between. Sequenced material: peripheral blood. V usage is TRBV3-1 (or the pseudogene TRBV3-2) and J usage is TRBJ2-7, with no clear D. This receptor was obtained from a woman aged 50 to 60 with COVID-19, enrolled during active disease. CDR3 nucleotide sequence: TGTGCCAGCACCCCCGTAGAGGATTTACCCCACGAGCAGTACTTC. This encodes CASTPVEDLPHEQYF.